These 16 T cell receptor beta chains share one sample of origin, sequenced in a study of T-cell reconstitution after alpha-beta-depleted transplantation in children. General study results and limits: T-cell counts and diversity at one year post-transplant came mainly from newly produced T cells.

The antigens of these receptors remain unknown. Preparing the TCRbeta library involved the use of unique molecular identifiers. A single record per CDR3 protein comes from TCRdb applying MiXCR to the PCR reads. The table shows around 270,000 distinct CDR3 sequences, with over 7.5% occurring only once. The sample in question was peripheral blood, obtained 360 days after TCRalphabeta/CD19-depleted stem cell transplant. These receptors all stem from a female patient aged 2-10 years who had a stem cell transplant for Fanconi anemia, so the T cells may come from the graft donor.

This clonotype was detected a few times. The V and J genes are TRBV9 and TRBJ1-1; the D gene is possibly TRBD1 (5 bases). V lost 4 bases and J lost 1, with 14 bases in between. The CDR3 sequence is 15 residues long. Germline V gene data show CDR1 as SGDLS and CDR2 as YYNGEE. The DNA of the CDR3 is TGTGCCAGCAGCCCGGCGGGGGGTGCGAACACTGAAGCTTTCTTT. As protein: CASSPAGGANTEAFF.

V is TRBV6-2 or TRBV6-3 and J is TRBJ2-6; D is possibly TRBD1 or TRBD2 (5 bases each). Germline V gene sequence: CDR1 MNHEY, CDR2 SVGEGT. CDR3 length: 19 amino acids. V was cut by 1 base and J by 3 bases, with 19 bases left in between. This CDR3 reads CASSYLPRGAPLGANVLTF. CDR3 nucleotide sequence: TGTGCCAGCAGTTACTTGCCTCGGGGCGCCCCCCTTGGGGCCAACGTCCTGACTTTC.

The gene calls are TRBV7-8 and TRBJ2-1; tentatively, D is TRBD2 (5 bases). The CDR3 loop spans 15 amino acids. V dropped 3 bases and J dropped 3 bases, with 12 bases sitting between them. The germline gives CDR1 SGHVS, CDR2 FQNEAQ. In DNA, the CDR3 is TGTGCCAGCAGCTTCGACTGGGAGCTCTACAATGAGCAGTTCTTC. Translating it yields CASSFDWELYNEQFF.

This clonotype was seen at least ten times. The gene calls are TRBV7-2 and TRBJ1-1, with 9 positions matching TRBD1. The CDR3 consists of 15 residues. Germline CDR1 is SGHTA and CDR2 is FQGNSA. V trimming: 5 bases; J trimming: 7 bases; junction bases outside the gene matches: 11. CDR3 sequence reads: CASSKAQGAHREAFF. In DNA form, the CDR3 reads TGTGCCAGCAGCAAGGCACAGGGGGCCCACCGTGAAGCTTTCTTT.

This clonotype was seen many times. The rearrangement links TRBV5-5 to TRBJ1-1; D call uncertain. This CDR3 spans 15 amino acids. Germline V CDR1 and CDR2: SGHKS, YYEKEE (reference sequence). Trimming left V 4 bases short and J 0 bases short, with 13 bases between. The CDR3 DNA reads as TGTGCCAGCAGCCTCCAACATTTTATGAACACTGAAGCTTTCTTT. Translated, it gives CASSLQHFMNTEAFF.

The sample holds many counts of this clonotype. The V call is TRBV10-3, the J call TRBJ2-5, with TRBD2 as a possible D gene (6 bases). Germline values: CDR1 ENHRY, CDR2 SYGVKD. V was pared by 4 bases and J by 5 bases, with 8 bases between. The CDR3 is 12 amino acids. This CDR3 reads CAISGGGETQYF. CDR3 DNA: TGTGCCATCAGTGGTGGAGGGGAGACCCAGTACTTC.

This clonotype was counted at least ten times. This chain links TRBV6-5 with TRBJ2-1; no clear D. Germline V gene sequence: CDR1 MNHEY, CDR2 SVGAGI. CDR3 length: 15 residues. Trimming stripped 0 bases from V and 3 bases from J, with 9 bases between. CDR3: CASSYSRTSYNEQFF. In DNA form, the CDR3 reads TGTGCCAGCAGTTACTCTAGAACAAGCTACAATGAGCAGTTCTTC.

This clonotype has at least ten counts. This chain connects TRBV20-1 to TRBJ1-1; possibly TRBD1 for D (6 bases). The germline CDR1 and CDR2 sequences are DFQATT and SNEGSKA (reference sequence). This CDR3 region has 13 residues. With 0 bases removed from V and 5 bases from J, the gap between germline ends came to 10 bases. The DNA of the CDR3 is TGCAGTGCTAGAGATCCAAGGGGGACTGAAGCTTTCTTT. This sequence encodes CSARDPRGTEAFF.

In this sample, this clonotype turned up once. This may be a read error: a much more frequent sequence differs by one nucleotide. This chain uses TRBV3-1 with TRBJ1-2, with 8 bases aligning to TRBD1. Germline-derived CDR1 and CDR2 are LGHDT and YNNKEL (reference sequence). Germline trimming cut 3 bases from V and 4 bases from J; bases unmatched to any gene: 1. The CDR3 extends over 13 amino acids. CDR3 nucleotides: TGTGCCAGCAGCCACGGACAGGGCTATGGCTACACCTTC. This codes for CASSHGQGYGYTF. Looking up the rest from reference TRBV3-1 and TRBJ1-2 gives the full variable domain: DTAVSQTPKYLVTQMGNDKSIKCEQNLGHDTMYWYKQDSKKFLKIMFSYNNKELIINETVPNRFSPKSPDKAHLNLHINSLELGDSAVYFCASSHGQGYGYTFGSGTRLTVV.

The chain's CDR3 is CASSLAPRVLSYTF. CDR3 in DNA: TGTGCCAGCAGCTTAGCCCCCAGGGTCCTCAGCTACACCTTC. This sequence joins TRBV7-2 and TRBJ1-2; D is possibly TRBD1 (5 bases). Germline V gene lookup returns CDR1 SGHTA and CDR2 FQGNSA. Trimming removed 0 bases from V and 9 bases from J, with 14 bases in between. This CDR3 has 14 residues.

The V and J genes are TRBV18 and TRBJ1-1, with D unclear. Deletions cut 2 bases from V and 0 bases from J, with 7 bases between. CDR1 is KGHSH and CDR2 is LQKENI in the germline V gene. The CDR3 has 14 residues. The CDR3 region has the DNA TGTGCCAGCTCACCAAATGGGCTGAACACTGAAGCTTTCTTT. Translation gives CASSPNGLNTEAFF.

The sample holds many counts of this clonotype. This chain links TRBV4-3 with TRBJ2-3; no firm D call. V was shortened by 0 bases and J by 2 bases, with 24 bases between the two germline ends. The CDR3 consists of 20 residues. CDR1 and CDR2 (germline): LGHNA, YSLEER. As DNA, the CDR3 is TGCGCCAGCAGCCAAGAAGGGCGTCGCGCAGCAACCTCTGCCACAGATACGCAGTATTTT. It is translated as CASSQEGRRAATSATDTQYF.

This clonotype has only one observation. The chain carries TRBV18 and TRBJ2-7; D uncertain. There are 15 residues in the CDR3. V shed 0 bases and J shed 0 bases, with 9 bases lying between them. Germline V lookup: CDR1 KGHSH, CDR2 LQKENI. The CDR3 is CASSPPSSSSYEQYF. The CDR3 DNA follows: TGTGCCAGCTCACCACCTTCAAGCAGCTCCTACGAGCAGTACTTC.

Only a few counts were recorded for this clonotype. This rearrangement joins TRBV14 to TRBJ2-5; D possibly corresponds to TRBD1 (5 bases). Germline CDR1 reads SGHDN; CDR2 reads FVKESK. The germline V and J ends were trimmed by 1 base and 5 bases, with 11 bases remaining between them. CDR3 length equals 14 residues. In nucleotides, the CDR3 is TGTGCCAGCAGCCAAGGGGGCGCCTGGGAGACCCAGTACTTC. Amino acid sequence: CASSQGGAWETQYF.

V and J are TRBV7-2 and TRBJ2-2, with 7 bases identical to TRBD2. Germline values: CDR1 SGHTA, CDR2 FQGNSA. CDR3 size: 15 residues. With V trimmed by 5 bases and J by 5 bases, 8 bases remained unmatched. The chain's CDR3 is CASSRSGVRTGELFF. DNA of the CDR3: TGTGCCAGCAGCCGAAGCGGGGTACGGACCGGGGAGCTGTTTTTT. The variable domain in full, completed from reference TRBV7-2 and TRBJ2-2, reads GAGVSQSPSNKVTEKGKDVELRCDPISGHTALYWYRQSLGQGLEFLIYFQGNSAPDKSGLPSDRFSAERTGGSVSTLTIQRTQQEDSAVYLCASSRSGVRTGELFFGEGSRLTVL.

This clonotype was observed many times. The chain couples TRBV29-1 to TRBJ1-4, with no clear D. The germline V gene has CDR1 SQVTM and CDR2 ANQGSEA. V gave up 5 bases and J gave up 8 bases, with 15 bases separating them. CDR3 length: 13 amino acids. The CDR3 loop is CSVLRGLGEKLFF. CDR3 nucleotides: TGCAGCGTTCTCCGTGGGCTCGGGGAAAAACTGTTTTTT.